This is a list of T cell receptor beta chains from one sample in a study of tumor and adjacent non-tumor tissue in lung cancer. TCRdb reprocessed the multiplex PCR reads with MiXCR, giving one entry per CDR3 protein. The sample lists under 140,000 distinct CDR3 sequences; about 80% were seen once. What was sequenced was lung tumor tissue. These receptors were obtained from a man aged 65-85 years with non-small cell lung cancer. Each CDR3 is given with its conserved first and last residue. Each record gives: V gene, clone size, J gene, D gene, CDR3 DNA, CDR3 protein. D genes are given only for firm matches. Size tells how often a clone was seen (once, few, many) or the class of an expanded clone, and some rows leave it out.

TRBV13	NA	TRBJ2-2	NA	TGTGCCAGCAGCTACGGCCCCCGGAACACCGGGGAGCTGTTTTTT	CASSYGPRNTGELFF
TRBV12-5	NA	TRBJ2-7	NA	TGTGTTAGTGGTTCCGGCGGACCTACCTACGAGCAGTACTTC	CVSGSGGPTYEQYF
TRBV6-1	once	TRBJ2-3	NA	TGTGCCAGTAGTACCCCCCGTGTGAGCACAGTTACGCAGTATTTT	CASSTPRVSTVTQYF
TRBV7-3	NA	TRBJ2-2	NA	TGTGCCAGCAGCCGAAGACGAGCACAGAACACCGGGGAGCTGTTTTTT	CASSRRRAQNTGELFF
TRBV4-1	NA	TRBJ2-5	TRBD2	TGCGCCAGCAGTCACTTGGGACTAGCGAATCAAGGGACCCAGTACTTC	CASSHLGLANQGTQYF
TRBV29-1	NA	TRBJ2-3	NA	TGCAACGTTCAAGAAGTAGTAGCAGATACGCAGTATTTT	CNVQEVVADTQYF
TRBV30	NA	TRBJ2-3	TRBD2	TGTACCTGGAGTGATCGCGGGAGCAGCACAGATACGCAGTACTTT	CTWSDRGSSTDTQYF
TRBV10-1	few	TRBJ2-1	NA	TGCGCCAGCAGGCCCGGACGTTCGTACAATGAGCGGTTCTTC	CASRPGRSYNERFF
TRBV5-5	NA	TRBJ2-5	NA	TGTGACAGTAGCTTGGTCTGTCCGGAGACCCAGTACTTC	CDSSLVCPETQYF
TRBV11-2	NA	TRBJ1-6	NA	TGTGCTAGCAGCTACACACCTAATTCACCACTCGACTTT	CASSYTPNSPLDF
TRBV23-1	NA	TRBJ1-1	NA	TGCGCCAGCAGTCAGCGGGGTGAAACTGAAGCTTTCTTT	CASSQRGETEAFF
TRBV11-3	NA	TRBJ1-2	NA	TGTACCAGCAGCCGATCAGGGGTACATGGCGGCACCTTC	CTSSRSGVHGGTF
TRBV7-3	NA	TRBJ2-7	TRBD2	TGTGCCAGCAGCTTAGGGGGGGACTCCTACGAGCAGTACTTC	CASSLGGDSYEQYF
TRBV7-8	NA	TRBJ2-7	TRBD2	TGTGTCAGCAGCTCCCGCCGGCGGGGGGGCTCCTACGAGCAGTACTTC	CVSSSRRRGGSYEQYF
TRBV6-5	NA	TRBJ2-7	NA	TGTGCCTGCACCCCCTTAGCGGCCTCCTGCGAGCAGTACTTC	CACTPLAASCEQYF
TRBV29-1	NA	TRBJ2-5	NA	TGTAACGCCATGCCCTACCTACAGACAGGTCAAGAGACCCAGTACTTC	CNAMPYLQTGQETQYF
TRBV5-6	many	TRBJ2-2	NA	TGTGCCAGCAGCTTGTGGGCCCCACAGTGGTTCCAGAACACCGGGGAGCTGTTTTTT	CASSLWAPQWFQNTGELFF
TRBV6-5	NA	TRBJ2-7	TRBD1	TGTGCCAGTAGACACACTGGGGGACAGGTAGCCTACGAGCAGTGCTTC	CASRHTGGQVAYEQCF
TRBV6-5	many	TRBJ2-1	NA	TGTGCCAGCAGTTACGGGGGATCCTACAATGAGCAGTTCTTC	CASSYGGSYNEQFF
TRBV20-1	NA	TRBJ2-2	TRBD1	TGCAGTACTAGTGTGTCAGGGGGCGAAGAGACGGGAGAGCTGTTTTTT	CSTSVSGGEETGELFF
TRBV6-2/TRBV6-3	few	TRBJ2-3	NA	TGTGCCAGCAGTTACCGGGCCCCGCAGACAGGTACACAATATTTT	CASSYRAPQTGTQYF
TRBV5-1	NA	TRBJ2-5	NA	TGCGCCAGCAGGACTAACGGGAAGGAGATCCAGTACTTC	CASRTNGKEIQYF